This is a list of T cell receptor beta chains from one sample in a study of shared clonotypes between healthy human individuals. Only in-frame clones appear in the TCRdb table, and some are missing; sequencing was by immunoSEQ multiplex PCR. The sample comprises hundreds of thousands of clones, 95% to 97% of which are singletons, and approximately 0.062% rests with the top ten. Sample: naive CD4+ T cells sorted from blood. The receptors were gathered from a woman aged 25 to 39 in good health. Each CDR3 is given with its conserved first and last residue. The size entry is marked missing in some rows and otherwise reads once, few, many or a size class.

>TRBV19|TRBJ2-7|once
CASSENRGSYEQYF
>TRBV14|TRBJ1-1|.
CASSQDLGTGMNTEAFF
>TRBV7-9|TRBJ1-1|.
CASSFSITEAFF
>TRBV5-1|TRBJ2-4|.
CASSSGGLTYKNIQYF
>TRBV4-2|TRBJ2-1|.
CASSPGRRRDEQFF
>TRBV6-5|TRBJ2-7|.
CASSSGQGSRGQYF
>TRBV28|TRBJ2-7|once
CASSYPYRDRVNWQYF
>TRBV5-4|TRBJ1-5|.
CASSLRDREGNQPQHF
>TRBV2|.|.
CASRFGTGTYEQYF
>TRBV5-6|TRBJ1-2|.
CASSLLGGDGYTF
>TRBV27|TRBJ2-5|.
CASSLSRAETQYF
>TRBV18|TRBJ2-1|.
CASSRTPYNEQFF
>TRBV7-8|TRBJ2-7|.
CASSYDRLTYEQYF
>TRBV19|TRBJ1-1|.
CASRSRATEAFF
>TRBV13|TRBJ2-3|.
CASGKGESSTDTQYF
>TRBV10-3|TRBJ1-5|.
CAISEQLQGNQPQHF
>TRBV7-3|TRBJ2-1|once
CASSLRGAPSYNEQFF
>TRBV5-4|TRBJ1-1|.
CASSFPGQEGQAFF
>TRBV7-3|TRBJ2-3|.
CASSLGTSGSTDTQYF
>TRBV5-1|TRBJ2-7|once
CASSLVPGVSYEQYF
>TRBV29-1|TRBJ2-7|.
CSVGGGSVAYEQYF
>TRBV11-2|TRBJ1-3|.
CASSLGQENTIYF
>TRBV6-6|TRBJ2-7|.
CASWRGEAYEQYF
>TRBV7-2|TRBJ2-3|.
CASSRRTGKVLPDTQYF